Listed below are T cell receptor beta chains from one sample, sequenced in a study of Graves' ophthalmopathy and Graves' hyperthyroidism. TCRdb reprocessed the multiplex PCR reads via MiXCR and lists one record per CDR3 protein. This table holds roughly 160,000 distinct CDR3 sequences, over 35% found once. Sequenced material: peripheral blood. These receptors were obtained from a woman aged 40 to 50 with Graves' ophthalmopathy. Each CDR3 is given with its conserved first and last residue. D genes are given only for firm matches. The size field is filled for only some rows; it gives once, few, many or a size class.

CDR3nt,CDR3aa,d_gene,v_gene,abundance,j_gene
TGTGCCACCCTCCCGGACAGGGGTTTCTGGGTGGCCTACAATGAGCAGTTCTTC,CATLPDRGFWVAYNEQFF,TRBD1,TRBV6-2/TRBV6-3,NA,TRBJ2-1
TGTGCCTGGAGCTGGGGGCGGACCGGCTCTGGAAACACCATATATTTT,CAWSWGRTGSGNTIYF,NA,TRBV30,many,TRBJ1-3
TGTGCCAGCAGCTTACAGGGGTTTGACGGCTACACCTTC,CASSLQGFDGYTF,NA,TRBV7-8,once,TRBJ1-2
TGCAGCGTTGAAGGGCCGAACGGACACTACGAGCAGTACTTC,CSVEGPNGHYEQYF,NA,TRBV29-1,many,TRBJ2-7
TGTGCCAGCAGCTCTCATTCGGACAGACAAGAGACCCAGTACTTC,CASSSHSDRQETQYF,NA,TRBV5-4,many,TRBJ2-5
TGTGCCTTTTCCGACGGGGCGGGTCAGCCCCAGCATTTT,CAFSDGAGQPQHF,NA,TRBV30,NA,TRBJ1-5
TGTGCCAGCGCTCGTACGGGACTCTCCTACGAGCAGTACTTC,CASARTGLSYEQYF,NA,TRBV28,NA,TRBJ2-7
TGTGCCAGCAGTCACGACCGCGACACTGAAGCTTTCTTT,CASSHDRDTEAFF,NA,TRBV6-2/TRBV6-3,NA,TRBJ1-1
TGTGCCAGCAGTTTTTCGGGTATAGGCACTGAAGCTTTCTTT,CASSFSGIGTEAFF,NA,TRBV27,many,TRBJ1-1
TGCGCCAGCAGTGACACCTGGGACAGCCTAAGGGGGAGTTTAGAGACCCAGTACTTC,CASSDTWDSLRGSLETQYF,TRBD1,TRBV10-2,many,TRBJ2-5
TGTGCCAGCAGTTTATCGGGACAGGGGCACGTGAACACTGAAGCTTTCTTT,CASSLSGQGHVNTEAFF,TRBD1,TRBV27,few,TRBJ1-1
TGTGCCAGCTCACGAGGTTTTGGAAACACCATATATTTT,CASSRGFGNTIYF,NA,TRBV18,many,TRBJ1-3
TGCGCCAGCAGCTTGGCGGGGTGGGGGGCCGCTGAAGCTTTCTTT,CASSLAGWGAAEAFF,NA,TRBV5-1,many,TRBJ1-1
TGTGCCAGCAGCTCAATACAGCGACAGGGAAGTCAAGAGACCCAGTACTTC,CASSSIQRQGSQETQYF,TRBD1,TRBV11-1,NA,TRBJ2-5
TGTGCCAGCAGGCATATTCAGGGTCAAGAGACCCAGTACTTC,CASRHIQGQETQYF,NA,TRBV7-2,few,TRBJ2-5
TGCAGTGCTAGAGATGAAACTAGCGGGAGGTACGAGCAGTACTTC,CSARDETSGRYEQYF,TRBD2,TRBV20-1,once,TRBJ2-7
TGTGCCAGTAGTACCCCACAGGGTTTGGATCAGCCCCAGCATTTT,CASSTPQGLDQPQHF,NA,TRBV19,many,TRBJ1-5
TGCGCCAGCAGCGGCGAGGTCGGGGATACCAATGGCTACACCTTC,CASSGEVGDTNGYTF,NA,TRBV5-1,many,TRBJ1-2
TGTGCCAGCAGTTACATCCGCGGGCAGCAGTACTTC,CASSYIRGQQYF,NA,TRBV6-5,many,TRBJ2-7
TGTGCCAGCAGTTTAGGGGGTGGCTTCACGGGGGCTGAAGCTTTCTTT,CASSLGGGFTGAEAFF,NA,TRBV12-3/TRBV12-4,many,TRBJ1-1
TGTGCCAGCAGATTGTCGGGGGGCAATCAGCCCCAGCATTTT,CASRLSGGNQPQHF,NA,TRBV6-2/TRBV6-3,many,TRBJ1-5
TGTGCCAGCAGTTTAGCCGGATGGAATCAGCCCCAGCATTTT,CASSLAGWNQPQHF,NA,TRBV27,once,TRBJ1-5
TGTGCCAGCAGCTCCGGCCCCACGGGTTACACGAGAGAGCAGTACTTC,CASSSGPTGYTREQYF,NA,TRBV11-1,NA,TRBJ2-7
TGCAGTGCTAGGGCAGGGGAGACCCAGTACTTC,CSARAGETQYF,NA,TRBV20-1,many,TRBJ2-5
TGTGCCAGCAGCTTCGGGACTGGCCAGGAGCAGTACTTC,CASSFGTGQEQYF,NA,TRBV11-2,NA,TRBJ2-7
TGTGCCACCAGTGGCCGTCATGGGACCCAGTACTTC,CATSGRHGTQYF,NA,TRBV24-1,NA,TRBJ2-5
TGTGCCAGCAGTTTACCCGGGATTAACATTCAGTACTTC,CASSLPGINIQYF,NA,TRBV28,once,TRBJ2-4
TGTGCCAGCAGCCGGGACAGACAGAACACCGGGGAGCTGTTTTTT,CASSRDRQNTGELFF,TRBD1,TRBV6-1,NA,TRBJ2-2
TGTGCCAGCAGTTCAGGGACAGTAGCTAACTATGGCTACACCTTC,CASSSGTVANYGYTF,TRBD1,TRBV28,many,TRBJ1-2
TGTGCCAGCAGTCCCCCGCTGAGCGGGGTGATCTACGAGCAGTACTTC,CASSPPLSGVIYEQYF,TRBD2,TRBV28,many,TRBJ2-7
TGTGCCAGCAGTCCCGCCCAGGGTCAGTACTTC,CASSPAQGQYF,NA,TRBV30,NA,TRBJ2-7
TGTGCCAGCAGTGAAGGACGGGGGATCTACGAGCAGTACTTC,CASSEGRGIYEQYF,NA,TRBV2,many,TRBJ2-7
TGCGCCAGCAGCCACAGGGACAGGAGGGACTATGGCTACACCTTC,CASSHRDRRDYGYTF,TRBD1,TRBV4-1,NA,TRBJ1-2
TGTGCCAGCATTGCCGGACAGGGACGAGATACGCAGTATTTT,CASIAGQGRDTQYF,TRBD1,TRBV12-3/TRBV12-4,NA,TRBJ2-3
TGCGCCAGCAGCTTTACCGGGACTGTTGGCATTCAGTACTTC,CASSFTGTVGIQYF,NA,TRBV5-1,many,TRBJ2-4
TGCGCCAGCAGCCCGGGACAGGACACCGGGGAGCTGTTTTTT,CASSPGQDTGELFF,TRBD1,TRBV10-1,few,TRBJ2-2
TGCAGCGTACCTATGAACACTGAAGCTTTCTTT,CSVPMNTEAFF,NA,TRBV29-1,NA,TRBJ1-1
TGTGCGGCCCGGCGGGACACAGATACGCAGTATTTT,CAARRDTDTQYF,NA,TRBV6-1,once,TRBJ2-3
TGTGCCAGCAGCAAATACCGGGACAGGCAAACCTACGAGCAGTACTTC,CASSKYRDRQTYEQYF,TRBD1,TRBV27,many,TRBJ2-7
TGTGCCAGCAGTTCGCCACAGGGGGCAACCTACGAGCAGTACTTC,CASSSPQGATYEQYF,TRBD1,TRBV6-5,NA,TRBJ2-7
TGTGCCAGCAGCTTAAGGAGTGGCAACGAGCAGTACTTC,CASSLRSGNEQYF,NA,TRBV7-3,many,TRBJ2-7
TGTGCCAGCATCCGGACAGGGGGCACGGAGACCCAGTACTTC,CASIRTGGTETQYF,TRBD1,TRBV28,NA,TRBJ2-5
TGCAGTGCTAGAAGTTACGAGCAGTACTTC,CSARSYEQYF,NA,TRBV20-1,many,TRBJ2-7
TGCGCCAGCAGCCAAGTTCGAGGTGCAGTTTCACCCCTCCACTTT,CASSQVRGAVSPLHF,NA,TRBV4-3,many,TRBJ1-6
TGTGCCAGCAGTTTCGGTGGGGCCTCCCCATCCAAAAACATTCAGTACTTC,CASSFGGASPSKNIQYF,NA,TRBV12-3/TRBV12-4,many,TRBJ2-4
TGTGCCACGGAGAGCGGGGACTATGGCTACACCTTC,CATESGDYGYTF,NA,TRBV12-3/TRBV12-4,NA,TRBJ1-2
TGTGCCAGCAGCCCAAGACAGGGGGCTGGTACCGGGGAGCTGTTTTTT,CASSPRQGAGTGELFF,TRBD1,TRBV7-2,many,TRBJ2-2
TGTGCCAGCAGCTTATACGGGGGCGCGGAAGAGGAGCAGTACTTC,CASSLYGGAEEEQYF,NA,TRBV7-3,many,TRBJ2-7
TGTGCCAGCAGCTTAGTGACACGGCCGGGTCAGCCCCAGCATTTT,CASSLVTRPGQPQHF,NA,TRBV7-8,many,TRBJ1-5
TGTGCCAGCACCCCTTGGTTTGTGGGGGCCCAAGAGACCCAGTACTTC,CASTPWFVGAQETQYF,NA,TRBV6-2/TRBV6-3,NA,TRBJ2-5
TGTGCCTGGAGTGTTGATGGACTAGCGGGACTTCCTACGTCAGAGTGGGAGACCCAGTACTTC,CAWSVDGLAGLPTSEWETQYF,TRBD2,TRBV30,many,TRBJ2-5
TGTGCCAGCAGACCGGACGTCTCCTACGAGCAGTACTTC,CASRPDVSYEQYF,NA,TRBV7-2,NA,TRBJ2-7
TGTGCCAGCAGTCCTGGGACAGGTCCTTTCTCTGGAAACACCATATATTTT,CASSPGTGPFSGNTIYF,TRBD1,TRBV6-1,NA,TRBJ1-3
TGCAGTGCTAGAGATCCCAGAAAGACCTACGAGCAGTACTTC,CSARDPRKTYEQYF,NA,TRBV20-1,many,TRBJ2-7
TGTGCCAGCAGTCTCCCGACTAGCGGGAGGACGAACACCGGGGAGCTGTTTTTT,CASSLPTSGRTNTGELFF,TRBD2,TRBV6-2/TRBV6-3,once,TRBJ2-2